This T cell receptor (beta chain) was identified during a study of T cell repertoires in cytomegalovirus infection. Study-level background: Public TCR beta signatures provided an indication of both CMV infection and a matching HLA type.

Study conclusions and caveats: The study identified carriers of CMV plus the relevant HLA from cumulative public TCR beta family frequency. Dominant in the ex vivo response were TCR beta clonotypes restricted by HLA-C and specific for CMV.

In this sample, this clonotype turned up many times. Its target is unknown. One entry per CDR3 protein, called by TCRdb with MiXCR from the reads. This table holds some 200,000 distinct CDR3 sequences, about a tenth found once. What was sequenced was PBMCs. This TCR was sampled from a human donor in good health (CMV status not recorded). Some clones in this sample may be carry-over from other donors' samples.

The CDR3 DNA reads TGTGCCAGCAGTTACCTAAAGGACAGACCTTCTTATGGCTACACCTTC. Residues: CASSYLKDRPSYGYTF. V and J are TRBV6-2 or TRBV6-3 and TRBJ1-2; maybe TRBD1 (6 bases). Trimming removed 2 bases at V and 5 bases at J, with 18 bases between. CDR1 and CDR2 from the germline V gene are MNHEY and SVGEGT. This CDR3 comprises 16 residues.